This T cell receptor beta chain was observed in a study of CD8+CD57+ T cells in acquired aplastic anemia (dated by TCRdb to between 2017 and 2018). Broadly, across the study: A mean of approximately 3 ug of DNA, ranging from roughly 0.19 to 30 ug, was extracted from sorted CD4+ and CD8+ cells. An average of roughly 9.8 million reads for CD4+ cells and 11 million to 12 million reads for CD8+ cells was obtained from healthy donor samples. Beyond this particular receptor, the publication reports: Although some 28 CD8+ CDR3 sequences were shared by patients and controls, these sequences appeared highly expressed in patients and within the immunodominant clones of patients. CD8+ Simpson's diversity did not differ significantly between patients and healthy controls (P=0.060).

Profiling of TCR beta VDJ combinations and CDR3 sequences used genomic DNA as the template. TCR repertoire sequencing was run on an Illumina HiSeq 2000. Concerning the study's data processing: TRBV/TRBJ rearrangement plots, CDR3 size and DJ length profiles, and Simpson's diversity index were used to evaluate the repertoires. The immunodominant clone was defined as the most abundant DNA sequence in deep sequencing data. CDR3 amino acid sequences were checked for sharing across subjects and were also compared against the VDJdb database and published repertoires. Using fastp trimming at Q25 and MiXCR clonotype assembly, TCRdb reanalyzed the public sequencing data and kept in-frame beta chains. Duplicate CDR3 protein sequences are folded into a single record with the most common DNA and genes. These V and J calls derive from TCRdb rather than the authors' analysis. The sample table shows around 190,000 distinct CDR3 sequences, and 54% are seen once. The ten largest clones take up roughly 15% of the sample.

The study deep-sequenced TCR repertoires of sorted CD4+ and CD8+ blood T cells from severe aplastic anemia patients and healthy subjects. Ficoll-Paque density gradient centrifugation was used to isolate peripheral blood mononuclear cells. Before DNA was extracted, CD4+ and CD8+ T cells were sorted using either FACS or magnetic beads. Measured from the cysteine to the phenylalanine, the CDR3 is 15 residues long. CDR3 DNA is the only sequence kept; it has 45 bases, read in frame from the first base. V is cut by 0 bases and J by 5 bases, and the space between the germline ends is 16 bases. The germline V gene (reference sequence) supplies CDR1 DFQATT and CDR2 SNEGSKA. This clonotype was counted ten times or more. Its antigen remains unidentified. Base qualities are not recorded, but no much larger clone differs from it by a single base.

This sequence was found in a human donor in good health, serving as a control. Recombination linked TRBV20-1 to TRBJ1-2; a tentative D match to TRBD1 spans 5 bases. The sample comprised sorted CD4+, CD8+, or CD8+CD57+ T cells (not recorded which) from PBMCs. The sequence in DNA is TGCAGTGCTAGAGACGAGAGGTCCGGGGGGTATGGCTACACCTTC. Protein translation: CSARDERSGGYGYTF.